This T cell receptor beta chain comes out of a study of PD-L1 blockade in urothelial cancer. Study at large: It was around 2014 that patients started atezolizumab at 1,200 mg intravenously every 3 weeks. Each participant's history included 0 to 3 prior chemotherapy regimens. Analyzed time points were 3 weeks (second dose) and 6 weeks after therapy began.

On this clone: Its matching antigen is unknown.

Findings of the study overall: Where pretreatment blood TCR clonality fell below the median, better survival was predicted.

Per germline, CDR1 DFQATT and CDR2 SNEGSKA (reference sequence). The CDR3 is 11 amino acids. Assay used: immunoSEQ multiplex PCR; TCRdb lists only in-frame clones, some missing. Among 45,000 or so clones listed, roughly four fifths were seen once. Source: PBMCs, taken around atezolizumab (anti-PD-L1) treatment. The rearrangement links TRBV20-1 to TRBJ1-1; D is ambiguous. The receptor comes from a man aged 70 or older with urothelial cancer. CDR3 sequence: CITGRAAEAFF. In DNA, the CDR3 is TGCATTACCGGGAGGGCGGCTGAAGCTTTCTTT.